The 30 T cell receptor beta chains in this list originate from one sample, sequenced in a study of blood T cell repertoires in COVID-19. This table comes from immunoSEQ multiplex PCR, and its TCRdb copy is limited to in-frame clones, with some not included. The repertoire holds roughly 190,000 clones, with roughly 86% as singletons. The specimen sequenced was PBMCs or T cells enriched from blood (not recorded which). Receptors were obtained from a woman aged 40 to 49 in a cohort exposed to, infected with or recovered from COVID-19 (not recorded which).

V and J are TRBV29-1 and TRBJ1-2; D is perhaps TRBD1 (5 bases). This CDR3 comprises 13 residues. The V gene's germline CDR1 is SQVTM and CDR2 ANQGSEA. V dropped 6 bases and J dropped 4 bases, with 15 bases sitting between them. CDR3: CSVRSGASYGYTF. The CDR3 nucleotides are TGCAGCGTCCGCAGTGGGGCCTCCTATGGCTACACCTTC.

This sequence joins TRBV5-5 and TRBJ1-2; 9 bases align to TRBD1. The germline V gene encodes CDR1 SGHKS and CDR2 YYEKEE (reference sequence). The CDR3 sequence is 14 residues long. Trimming at V came to 5 bases and at J to 4 bases, leaving 6 bases not matched to a gene. The CDR3 bases are TGTGCCAGCAGAGCCGGGACAGGGAGCTATGGCTACACCTTC. This gives the protein CASRAGTGSYGYTF.

J is TRBJ1-1 and V is TRBV4-1, with D possibly TRBD1 on 6 matching bases. The CDR3 has 14 residues. V was shortened by 2 bases and J by 5 bases, with 12 bases between the two germline ends. The germline gives CDR1 MGHRA, CDR2 YSYEKL. CDR3 in amino acids: CASSQRAQGTEAFF. The CDR3 region has the DNA TGCGCCAGCAGCCAAAGGGCCCAGGGGACTGAAGCTTTCTTT.

This clone was counted only a few times. The V call is TRBV30, the J call TRBJ2-3, with TRBD1 matching over 11 bases. The CDR3 consists of 16 residues. Unmatched junction bases numbered 5, after V lost 2 bases and J lost 1 base. Germline V gives CDR1 GTSNPN, CDR2 SVGIG (reference sequence). CDR3 DNA: TGTGCCTGGAGTCCCGGGACAGGGGGGGGCACAGATACGCAGTATTTT. Amino acid sequence: CAWSPGTGGGTDTQYF.

The V call is TRBV4-1, the J call TRBJ2-5; 13 bases fit TRBD2. Germline CDR1 and CDR2: MGHRA and YSYEKL. This CDR3 spans 18 amino acids. J gave up 0 bases and V 2 bases, and 6 bases lay outside the gene matches. CDR3 sequence (DNA): TGCGCCAGCAGCCAATACACTAGCGGGGGGGTGTACCAAGAGACCCAGTACTTC. This sequence encodes CASSQYTSGGVYQETQYF.

This chain joins TRBV10-3 and TRBJ2-3, with 9 bases identical to TRBD2. V shed 4 bases and J 6 bases; nucleotides not matched to a gene: 5. CDR1 is ENHRY and CDR2 is SYGVKD in the germline V gene. The CDR3 is made up of 14 amino acids. The CDR3 nucleotides are TGTGCCATCAGTGGGGGACTAGCTGGCGATACGCAGTATTTT. Its translation is CAISGGLAGDTQYF.

This chain's CDR3 is CASKMTGGNYGYTF. In nucleotides, the CDR3 is TGTGCCAGCAAGATGACAGGGGGGAACTATGGCTACACCTTC. The rearrangement uses TRBV28 and TRBJ1-2; 9 bases are shared with TRBD1. CDR1 is MDHEN and CDR2 is SYDVKM in the germline V gene. This CDR3 has 14 amino acids. V lost 7 bases, J lost 2 bases, and 5 bases stayed unmatched.

The chain has TRBV19 and TRBJ1-2, with D unclear. This CDR3 is built from 12 residues. Trimming stripped 7 bases from V and 3 bases from J, with 9 bases between. Germline values: CDR1 LNHDA, CDR2 SQIVND (reference sequence). The CDR3 spells CASMESDYGYTF. The CDR3 DNA follows: TGTGCCAGTATGGAGTCAGACTATGGCTACACCTTC.

This clone was seen more than once but under ten times. This chain links TRBV7-8 with TRBJ1-1; TRBD1 matches at 7 bases. The trim removed 5 bases at V and 4 bases at J, leaving 10 bases unmatched. CDR3 size: 15 residues. The V gene's germline CDR1 is SGHVS and CDR2 FQNEAQ. CDR3 protein: CASSLTGALSTEAFF. The CDR3, as DNA: TGTGCCAGCAGCCTCACAGGGGCCTTGAGCACTGAAGCTTTCTTT.

The chain couples TRBV6-1 to TRBJ1-2, with a possible D match to TRBD1 (6 bases). Germline V CDR1 and CDR2: MNHNS, SASEGT. The CDR3 length is 14 residues. V was clipped by 3 bases and J by 5 bases, with 13 bases between them. Written as DNA, the CDR3 is TGTGCCAGCAGTGAGGGCGTAACAGGGTATGGCTACACCTTC. Protein: CASSEGVTGYGYTF.

The J gene is TRBJ1-1, the V gene TRBV21-1; TRBD1, as called in the table, went unchecked against the DNA. TRBV21-1 is recorded as a pseudogene. The CDR3 spans 15 residues. As DNA, the CDR3 is TGTGCCAGCAGCAAAGGAGGACAGCTGAACACTGAAGCTTTCTTT. This translates into CASSKGGQLNTEAFF.

This sequence joins TRBV3-1 (or the pseudogene TRBV3-2) and TRBJ2-7; the match to TRBD2 covers 13 bases. The CDR3 runs to 16 residues. The V segment lost 6 bases and the J segment 6 bases; nucleotides outside the gene matches: 11. CDR1 and CDR2 from the germline V gene are LGHDT and YNNKEL (reference sequence). The CDR3, as DNA: TGTGCCAGCAGTCCCGGACTAGCGGGGGCTATTGGCGAGCAGTACTTC. The encoded protein is CASSPGLAGAIGEQYF.

V and J are TRBV3-1 (or the pseudogene TRBV3-2) and TRBJ2-3, with a possible D match to TRBD2 (6 bases). The CDR3 has 14 amino acids. V was cut by 4 bases and J by 3 bases, with 11 bases left in between. Germline V gives CDR1 LGHDT, CDR2 YNNKEL (reference sequence). The CDR3, as DNA: TGTGCCAGCAGCCCCAACGCGGGGACAGATACGCAGTATTTT. It translates to CASSPNAGTDTQYF.

This clone was picked up a small number of times. This chain links TRBV10-3 with TRBJ1-1, with TRBD1 as a possible D gene (5 bases). CDR3 length: 14 residues. Germline V lookup: CDR1 ENHRY, CDR2 SYGVKD. Deletions cut 3 bases from V and 1 base from J, with 9 bases between. The CDR3 region has the DNA TGTGCCATCAGTGATTCACAGGAGAACACTGAAGCTTTCTTT. This sequence encodes CAISDSQENTEAFF.

CDR3 sequence reads: CASREASEQYF. CDR3 sequence (DNA): TGTGCCAGCAGAGAGGCGTCAGAGCAGTACTTC. The rearrangement links TRBV2 to TRBJ2-7; D is ambiguous. V lost 6 bases and J 7 bases, leaving 10 bases between the germline ends. The CDR3 totals 11 residues. In germline, CDR1 is SNHLY, CDR2 FYNNEI.

The V and J genes are TRBV4-2 and TRBJ2-1, with a tentative D call TRBD2 (5 bases). The CDR3 is 17 residues long. The V gene's germline CDR1 is LGHNA and CDR2 YNFKEQ. The V end lost 5 bases, the J end lost 0 bases, and 17 bases lay between the germline ends. The CDR3 nucleotides are TGTGCCAGCAGCAGAGAAGGGAGCGTAAGCTCCTACAATGAGCAGTTCTTC. It specifies CASSREGSVSSYNEQFF.

V and J are TRBV11-3 and TRBJ2-5, with D tentatively TRBD2 (5 bases). This CDR3 has 13 residues. Trimming removed 2 bases from V and 9 bases from J, with 13 bases in between. Germline loops: CDR1 SGHNT, CDR2 YENEEA. The CDR3 sequence is CASSLLLGVAQYF. The CDR3 nucleotides read TGTGCCAGCAGCTTATTACTAGGAGTTGCCCAGTACTTC.

This clone was seen only once. The chain uses TRBV19 and TRBJ1-2; 7 bases line up with TRBD1. Germline lookup yields CDR1 LNHDA and CDR2 SQIVND (reference sequence). CDR3 length equals 14 residues. V shed 6 bases and J 1 base; nucleotides not matched to a gene: 5. CDR3 sequence: CASSRGQFNYGYTF. The DNA of the CDR3 is TGTGCCAGTAGCCGGGGACAGTTTAACTATGGCTACACCTTC. The whole variable domain, remainder taken from reference TRBV19 and TRBJ1-2, is DGGITQSPKYLFRKEGQNVTLSCEQNLNHDAMYWYRQDPGQGLRLIYYSQIVNDFQKGDIAEGYSVSREKKESFPLTVTSAQKNPTAFYLCASSRGQFNYGYTFGSGTRLTVV.

This clone showed up just once. Other nucleotide sequences in the sample specify the same CDR3. This chain uses TRBV11-3 with TRBJ2-3; no definite D call. Germline V lookup: CDR1 SGHNT, CDR2 YENEEA. The CDR3 runs 14 residues. V lost 1 base and J lost 0, with 5 bases in between. CDR3 protein: CASSLAASTDTQYF. CDR3 DNA sequence: TGTGCCAGCAGCTTAGCAGCGAGCACAGATACGCAGTATTTT.

The chain uses TRBV4-2 and TRBJ2-1; 10 bases are a match to TRBD2. Germline CDR1 reads LGHNA; CDR2 reads YNFKEQ. The CDR3 is 17 amino acids. Trimming cost V 1 base and J 7 bases; bases outside gene matches: 10. The CDR3 here is CASSQGVGTSGANEQFF. DNA for the CDR3: TGTGCCAGCAGCCAAGGGGTAGGAACTAGCGGGGCAAATGAGCAGTTCTTC.

CDR3 sequence (DNA): TGTGCCAGCAGTCGGGGGGATAGCTACACCTTC. Translating it yields CASSRGDSYTF. The rearrangement links TRBV27 to TRBJ1-2; D might be TRBD1 (5 bases). Trimming took off 5 bases at V and 9 bases at J, with 10 bases between the two ends. The V gene's germline CDR1 is MNHEY and CDR2 SMNVEV (reference sequence). The CDR3 length is 11 residues.

The V call is TRBV19, the J call TRBJ1-2; perhaps TRBD1 as D (5 bases). The V and J ends lost 1 base and 4 bases respectively, with 10 bases between them. The CDR3 is 14 residues long. CDR1 is LNHDA, CDR2 SQIVND, per germline (reference sequence). The CDR3 protein is CASSIAAGRYGYTF. CDR3 in DNA: TGTGCCAGTAGTATAGCAGCAGGGCGCTATGGCTACACCTTC.

This chain's CDR3 is CASSQSRASGYEQYF. CDR3 nucleotides: TGCGCCAGCAGCCAATCACGGGCTAGCGGATACGAGCAGTACTTC. V gene TRBV4-1 combines with J gene TRBJ2-7; 7 bases agree with TRBD2. Looked up from germline, CDR1 is MGHRA and CDR2 is YSYEKL. V gave up 2 bases and J gave up 4 bases; unmatched junction bases: 8. The CDR3 totals 15 residues.

The chain has TRBV29-1 and TRBJ1-2, with unresolved D. The CDR3 runs to 12 residues. Deletions cut 6 bases from V and 2 bases from J, with 10 bases between. The V gene's germline CDR1 is SQVTM and CDR2 ANQGSEA. The CDR3 bases are TGCAGCGTGCTTCGGGGAAACTATGGCTACACCTTC. Its protein is CSVLRGNYGYTF.

The chain uses TRBV4-3 and TRBJ2-3; possibly TRBD1 for D (5 bases). The CDR3 is 13 residues long. The V and J ends lost 0 bases and 8 bases respectively, with 9 bases between them. From germline, CDR1 is LGHNA and CDR2 YSLEER. For the CDR3, the DNA is TGCGCCAGCAGCCAAGATTCCCAGGGTACGCAGTATTTT. Amino acids: CASSQDSQGTQYF.

CDR3 sequence reads: CASSIVQGAGTGELFF. In DNA form, the CDR3 reads TGTGCCAGTAGTATAGTACAGGGGGCAGGAACCGGGGAGCTGTTTTTT. V is TRBV19 and J is TRBJ2-2, with TRBD1 matching over 9 bases. The CDR3 has 16 amino acids. Germline CDR1 reads LNHDA; CDR2 reads SQIVND (reference sequence). J was trimmed by 5 bases and V by 1 base; bases with no gene match: 5.

V is TRBV27 and J is TRBJ1-2; TRBD1 is a possible D gene (6 bases). Trimming shortened V by 5 bases and J by 2 bases, and 12 bases separated the two germline ends. CDR3 length equals 14 residues. The V gene's germline CDR1 is MNHEY and CDR2 SMNVEV (reference sequence). CDR3 amino acids: CASSRRGRNYGYTF. CDR3 bases: TGTGCCAGCAGTCGCAGGGGAAGAAACTATGGCTACACCTTC.

The chain joins TRBV4-2 to TRBJ2-4; 7 bases are shared with TRBD2. This CDR3 comprises 16 residues. Germline V lookup: CDR1 LGHNA, CDR2 YNFKEQ. With 3 bases clipped from V and 6 bases from J, the junction kept 11 bases outside the gene matches. The CDR3 sequence is CASSQAPLAEVNIQYF. For the CDR3, the DNA is TGTGCCAGCAGCCAGGCGCCTCTAGCGGAGGTAAACATTCAGTACTTC.

This clone occurred once. The chain has TRBV7-6 and TRBJ1-5, with a possible D match to TRBD1 (6 bases). The CDR3 is 15 amino acids. The V gene lost 1 base and the J gene lost 7 bases, with 14 bases spanning the gap. The V gene's germline CDR1 is SGHVS and CDR2 FNYEAQ. The CDR3 here is CASSLEAGVGQPQHF. Written as DNA, the CDR3 is TGTGCCAGCAGCTTAGAAGCAGGGGTTGGGCAGCCCCAGCATTTT.

The rearrangement links TRBV15 to TRBJ2-7; 7 nucleotides line up with TRBD1. The CDR3 spans 15 residues. V was pared by 1 base and J by 2 bases, with 5 bases of the junction left unmatched. The germline gives CDR1 LNHNV, CDR2 YYDKDF (reference sequence). In nucleotides, the CDR3 is TGTGCCACCAGCAGAGCAAGGGACAGTCCCTACGAGCAGTACTTC. It specifies CATSRARDSPYEQYF.